This TCR beta chain is drawn from a study of blood T cell repertoires in COVID-19. Germline V gene lookup returns CDR1 SGHTA and CDR2 FQGNSA. The ends lost 5 bases at V and 1 base at J; junction bases unmatched: 9. The CDR3 totals 17 residues. The data were produced by immunoSEQ multiplex PCR, yet TCRdb's version contains in-frame clones alone and is incomplete. The sample lists about 190,000 clones, roughly 84% occurring once. The receptor's source is a woman of 80 years or more with acute or convalescent COVID-19. Sequences were obtained from peripheral blood. The genes are TRBV7-2 and TRBJ2-7; 12 bases match TRBD2. CDR3 sequence: CASSIRTSGTGSYEQYF. The CDR3 DNA is TGTGCCAGCAGCATTAGGACTAGCGGGACGGGTTCCTACGAGCAGTACTTC. Full variable domain (remainder filled in from reference TRBV7-2 and TRBJ2-7): GAGVSQSPSNKVTEKGKDVELRCDPISGHTALYWYRQSLGQGLEFLIYFQGNSAPDKSGLPSDRFSAERTGGSVSTLTIQRTQQEDSAVYLCASSIRTSGTGSYEQYFGPGTRLTVT.